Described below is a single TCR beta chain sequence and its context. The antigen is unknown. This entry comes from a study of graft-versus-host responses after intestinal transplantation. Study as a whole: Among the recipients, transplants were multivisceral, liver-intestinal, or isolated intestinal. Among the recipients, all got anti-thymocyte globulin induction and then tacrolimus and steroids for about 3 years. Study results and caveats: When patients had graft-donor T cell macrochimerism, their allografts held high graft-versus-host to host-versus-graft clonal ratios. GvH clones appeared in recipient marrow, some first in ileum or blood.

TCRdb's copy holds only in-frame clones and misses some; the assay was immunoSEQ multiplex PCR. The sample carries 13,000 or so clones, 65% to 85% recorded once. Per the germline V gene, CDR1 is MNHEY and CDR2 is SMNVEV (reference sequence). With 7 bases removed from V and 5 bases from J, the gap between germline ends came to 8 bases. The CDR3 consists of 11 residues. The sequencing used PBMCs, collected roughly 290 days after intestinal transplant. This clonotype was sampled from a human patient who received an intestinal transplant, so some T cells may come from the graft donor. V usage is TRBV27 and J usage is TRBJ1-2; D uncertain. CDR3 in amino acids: CASKLGYGYTF. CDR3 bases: TGTGCCAGCAAACTAGGGTATGGCTACACCTTC.